One sample yielded the 29 T cell receptor beta chains listed below, sequenced in a study of cytomegalovirus exposure and HLA in healthy donors. Repertoires were generated with immunoSEQ multiplex PCR, while TCRdb's copy carries only in-frame clones and drops some. The sample carries about 160,000 clones, over 85% recorded once. The sequenced sample consisted of PBMCs. The source is a young man in good health and CMV-seropositive.

The chain joins TRBV12-5 to TRBJ2-7, with D possibly matching TRBD1 (6 bases). Germline CDR1 and CDR2: LGHNT and FRNRAP. This CDR3 is built from 15 residues. V was shortened by 7 bases and J by 3 bases, with 19 bases between the two germline ends. CDR3 amino acids: CASDTGSGNHYEQYF. The CDR3 DNA reads as TGTGCTAGTGACACAGGGAGTGGGAACCACTACGAGCAGTACTTC. Supplemented by reference TRBV12-5 and TRBJ2-7, the full variable domain reads DARVTQTPRHKVTEMGQEVTMRCQPILGHNTVFWYRQTMMQGLELLAYFRNRAPLDDSGMPKDRFSAEMPDATLATLKIQPSEPRDSAVYFCASDTGSGNHYEQYFGPGTRLTVT.

The chain is built from TRBV15 and TRBJ2-1, with D perhaps matching TRBD1 (6 bases). The V and J ends lost 5 bases and 4 bases respectively, with 12 bases between them. In germline, CDR1 is LNHNV, CDR2 YYDKDF (reference sequence). The CDR3 spans 14 residues. The CDR3 DNA sequence: TGTGCCACCAGCGGGGGACACGAATACAATGAGCAGTTCTTC. Translated: CATSGGHEYNEQFF.

The rearrangement links TRBV11-2 to TRBJ2-4, with 8 bases fitting TRBD2. J was trimmed by 3 bases and V by 5 bases; bases with no gene match: 15. This CDR3 is 18 amino acids long. Germline CDR1 reads SGHAT; CDR2 reads FQNNGV. CDR3 DNA sequence: TGTGCCAGCAGCGGCCGGGACGGCGGGGGGCTAGTCAAAAACATTCAGTACTTC. Amino acid sequence: CASSGRDGGGLVKNIQYF.

J is TRBJ2-7 and V is TRBV15; 8 bases line up with TRBD2. The CDR3 contains 16 residues. The V gene end was trimmed by 3 bases and the J gene end by 0 bases; junction bases not matched to a gene: 7. In germline, CDR1 is LNHNV, CDR2 YYDKDF (reference sequence). CDR3 in amino acids: CATSRRLALSSYEQYF. DNA for the CDR3: TGTGCCACCAGCAGGCGACTAGCGCTTAGCTCCTACGAGCAGTACTTC.

V gene TRBV2 combines with J gene TRBJ2-5; 9 bases line up with TRBD1. This CDR3 has 14 residues. The germline V gene has CDR1 SNHLY and CDR2 FYNNEI. Trimming cost V 6 bases and J 5 bases; bases outside gene matches: 7. The CDR3: CASSLQGAGETQYF. The CDR3 DNA sequence: TGTGCCAGCAGCCTACAGGGGGCCGGGGAGACCCAGTACTTC.

The chain combines TRBV4-1 with TRBJ1-1, with 7 bases that match TRBD1. The CDR3 extends over 15 amino acids. Germline V CDR1 and CDR2: MGHRA, YSYEKL. V dropped 2 bases and J dropped 5; count of bases not matched to a gene: 8. This CDR3 reads CASSQQEGAHTEAFF. CDR3 nucleotides: TGCGCCAGCAGCCAACAGGAGGGGGCTCATACTGAAGCTTTCTTT.

V gene TRBV5-4 combines with J gene TRBJ2-1, with D unresolved. The ends were cut back, 0 bases at V and 7 bases at J, with 5 bases in the middle. The CDR3 loop spans 12 amino acids. Germline V gene lookup returns CDR1 SGHNT and CDR2 YYREEE (reference sequence). The CDR3 loop reads CASSLVPNEQFF. CDR3 sequence (DNA): TGTGCCAGCAGCTTGGTCCCAAATGAGCAGTTCTTC.

The chain's CDR3 is CASNTRAGFSYNEQFF. The CDR3 DNA reads TGTGCCAGCAATACGAGAGCGGGATTTTCCTACAATGAGCAGTTCTTC. This chain links TRBV5-6 with TRBJ2-1, with 7 bases lining up with TRBD2. Germline-derived CDR1 and CDR2 are SGHDT and YYEEEE. This CDR3 has 16 residues. With 6 bases clipped from V and 1 base from J, the junction kept 10 bases outside the gene matches.

This clone occurred a few times. CDR3 region: CASSRENTQYF. CDR3 sequence (DNA): TGTGCCAGCAGCCGGGAGAATACGCAGTATTTT. The chain has TRBV6-5 and TRBJ2-3, with D possibly matching TRBD2 (6 bases). The CDR3 length is 11 residues. Germline V gene lookup returns CDR1 MNHEY and CDR2 SVGAGI. Between the trimmed V and J ends, which lost 6 bases and 7 bases, there was a span of 8 bases.

The V and J genes are TRBV6-1 and TRBJ2-7; no definite D call. CDR3 length equals 15 residues. Germline CDR1 and CDR2: MNHNS and SASEGT. V was shortened by 2 bases and J by 0 bases, with 11 bases between the two germline ends. The CDR3 DNA reads as TGTGCCAGCAGTGAAAACAGATATTTCTCCTACGAGCAGTACTTC. It codes for CASSENRYFSYEQYF.

This chain uses TRBV2 with TRBJ2-7; 7 bases are a match to TRBD1. The CDR3 totals 12 residues. CDR1 SNHLY and CDR2 FYNNEI come from the germline V gene. Trimming at V came to 7 bases and at J to 2 bases, leaving 2 bases not matched to a gene. DNA for the CDR3: TGTGCCAGCAAGGGACAGCCCTACGAGCAGTACTTC. Amino acids: CASKGQPYEQYF.

This chain joins TRBV6-1 and TRBJ2-2; 8 nucleotides match TRBD2. Germline V gives CDR1 MNHNS, CDR2 SASEGT. V dropped 2 bases and J dropped 7; count of bases not matched to a gene: 12. The CDR3 spans 17 residues. Here the CDR3 reads CASSELKKRELVGELFF. The CDR3 nucleotides read TGTGCCAGCAGTGAATTGAAGAAGCGGGAGTTGGTCGGGGAGCTGTTTTTT.

In nucleotides, the CDR3 is TGTGCCAGCAGGGTGGACTCCCTAGAGCAGTTCTTC. Translation gives CASRVDSLEQFF. This chain uses TRBV2 with TRBJ2-1; the D gene is possibly TRBD2 (5 bases). CDR3 length equals 12 residues. The germline V gene encodes CDR1 SNHLY and CDR2 FYNNEI. Trimming took off 6 bases at V and 10 bases at J, with 13 bases between the two ends.

This rearrangement joins TRBV19 to TRBJ1-1; D not certain. This CDR3 has 11 amino acids. The V end was cut by 10 bases, the J end by 8 bases, with 14 bases between. The V gene's germline CDR1 is LNHDA and CDR2 SQIVND (reference sequence). In nucleotides, the CDR3 is TGTGCCACCTTGGCGGGCAGGGAAGCTTTCTTT. It codes for CATLAGREAFF.

This chain links TRBV9 with TRBJ2-4; possible D gene TRBD2, 5 bases. Per germline, CDR1 SGDLS and CDR2 YYNGEE. With 3 bases removed from V and 6 bases from J, the gap between germline ends came to 7 bases. The CDR3 consists of 12 residues. The chain's CDR3 is CASSGEGNIQYF. The CDR3 DNA reads TGTGCCAGCAGCGGAGAGGGAAACATTCAGTACTTC.

This chain uses TRBV19 with TRBJ1-1; D is unresolved. CDR1 LNHDA and CDR2 SQIVND come from the germline V gene (reference sequence). The CDR3 totals 13 residues. Trimming pared 6 bases from V and 5 bases from J, leaving 13 bases between. CDR3 sequence (DNA): TGTGCCAGTAGGTTGGCTCCGGGGACTGAAGCTTTCTTT. Amino acid sequence: CASRLAPGTEAFF.

The V call is TRBV27, the J call TRBJ2-1, with 9 nucleotides matching TRBD2. The ends lost 5 bases at V and 5 bases at J; junction bases unmatched: 7. The CDR3 consists of 15 residues. CDR1 and CDR2 from the germline V gene are MNHEY and SMNVEV (reference sequence). Written as DNA, the CDR3 is TGTGCCAGCAGTACCTGGACTAGCGACAACAATGAGCAGTTCTTC. Amino acids: CASSTWTSDNNEQFF.

The chain couples TRBV11-3 to TRBJ2-1; weak D call: TRBD1 (6 bases). V lost 1 base and J 7 bases, leaving 8 bases between the germline ends. CDR1 and CDR2 from the germline V gene are SGHNT and YENEEA. CDR3 length: 13 amino acids. The CDR3 DNA is TGTGCCAGCAGCTTAGTAGGGGGAAATGAGCAGTTCTTC. Its protein product is CASSLVGGNEQFF.

This chain links TRBV29-1 with TRBJ2-5, with 11 bases lining up with TRBD2. The CDR3 sequence is 16 residues long. Trimming at V came to 4 bases and at J to 6 bases, leaving 13 bases not matched to a gene. Germline lookup yields CDR1 SQVTM and CDR2 ANQGSEA. The CDR3 sequence: CSVGLTSGILRKTQYF. For the CDR3, the DNA is TGCAGCGTTGGGCTGACTAGCGGGATCCTAAGGAAGACCCAGTACTTC.

The genes are TRBV30 and TRBJ2-7; TRBD1 matches 7 bases. Per the germline V gene, CDR1 is GTSNPN and CDR2 is SVGIG (reference sequence). The CDR3 loop spans 16 amino acids. V was pared by 2 bases and J by 2 bases, with 12 bases of the junction left unmatched. CDR3 protein: CAWSTCPRDRPYEQYF. For the CDR3, the DNA is TGTGCCTGGAGTACATGCCCCCGGGACAGACCCTACGAGCAGTACTTC.

The rearrangement links TRBV5-6 to TRBJ2-7, with 11 bases aligning to TRBD2. CDR3 length equals 16 residues. V was pared by 4 bases and J by 2 bases, with 8 bases of the junction left unmatched. CDR1 is SGHDT, CDR2 YYEEEE, per germline. CDR3 region: CASSRTSGSRTYEQYF. CDR3 DNA sequence: TGTGCCAGCAGCCGAACTAGCGGGAGCCGTACCTACGAGCAGTACTTC.

This chain uses TRBV4-1 with TRBJ2-1, with 7 bases matching TRBD2. This CDR3 spans 18 amino acids. J gave up 4 bases and V 4 bases, and 16 bases lay outside the gene matches. CDR1 MGHRA and CDR2 YSYEKL come from the germline V gene. DNA of the CDR3: TGCGCCAGCAGCCGGGGCGTATTTGGCGGGGGAAGGTACAATGAGCAGTTCTTC. Encoded protein: CASSRGVFGGGRYNEQFF.

The chain is built from TRBV2 and TRBJ1-3, with 8 positions matching TRBD1. There are 14 residues in the CDR3. Germline V gives CDR1 SNHLY, CDR2 FYNNEI. J was trimmed by 5 bases and V by 6 bases; bases with no gene match: 6. This chain's CDR3 is CASRGTGSRNTIYF. Here the CDR3 DNA reads TGTGCCAGCAGGGGGACAGGATCCCGAAACACCATATATTTT.

This clone appeared a few times. The chain combines TRBV5-4 with TRBJ2-7; 10 bases map to TRBD2. J lost 2 bases, V lost 0 bases, and 5 bases had no gene match. CDR3 length equals 16 residues. CDR1 is SGHNT and CDR2 is YYREEE in the germline V gene (reference sequence). CDR3 loop: CASSLGGTSAAYEQYF. The CDR3 nucleotides are TGTGCCAGCAGCTTGGGGGGGACTAGCGCCGCCTACGAGCAGTACTTC.

The CDR3 nucleotides read TGTGCCAGCAGCTTAGATGGTGCAGCGGGCACAGATACGCAGTATTTT. Translation: CASSLDGAAGTDTQYF. The rearrangement uses TRBV11-3 and TRBJ2-3; D is perhaps TRBD2 (5 bases). The CDR3 has 16 residues. V gave up 0 bases and J gave up 1 base, with 11 bases separating them. Germline CDR1 and CDR2: SGHNT and YENEEA.

J is TRBJ2-6 and V is TRBV7-2; 8 nucleotides agree with TRBD2. Germline trimming cut 4 bases from V and 2 bases from J; bases unmatched to any gene: 10. This CDR3 comprises 18 residues. Germline V lookup: CDR1 SGHTA, CDR2 FQGNSA. CDR3 loop: CASSSPQSGGTGANVLTF. The CDR3 DNA reads TGTGCCAGCAGCTCCCCCCAAAGCGGGGGAACTGGGGCCAACGTCCTGACTTTC. The whole variable domain, filled in from reference TRBV7-2 and TRBJ2-6, reads GAGVSQSPSNKVTEKGKDVELRCDPISGHTALYWYRQSLGQGLEFLIYFQGNSAPDKSGLPSDRFSAERTGGSVSTLTIQRTQQEDSAVYLCASSSPQSGGTGANVLTFGAGSRLTVL.

In nucleotides, the CDR3 is TGTGCCAGTAGTATTGGACAGTTCGAAGCTTTCTTT. Its protein product is CASSIGQFEAFF. The chain couples TRBV19 to TRBJ1-1, with D possibly being TRBD1 (6 bases). Germline values: CDR1 LNHDA, CDR2 SQIVND (reference sequence). Trimming removed 3 bases at V and 8 bases at J, with 10 bases between. This CDR3 spans 12 amino acids.

The J gene is TRBJ2-1, the V gene TRBV7-2, with no clear D. Germline V gene data show CDR1 as SGHTA and CDR2 as FQGNSA. This CDR3 comprises 11 residues. With 2 bases removed from V and 7 bases from J, the gap between germline ends came to 3 bases. CDR3 nucleotides: TGTGCCAGCAGCTTAATAAATGAGCAGTTCTTC. Protein sequence: CASSLINEQFF.

Written as DNA, the CDR3 is TGTGCCAGCAGGCGAGGGGGGGGTACAAACACTGAAGCTTTCTTT. Its protein product is CASRRGGGTNTEAFF. The chain couples TRBV27 to TRBJ1-1; tentatively, D is TRBD1 (6 bases). Trimming removed 6 bases from V and 2 bases from J, with 16 bases in between. CDR1 MNHEY and CDR2 SMNVEV come from the germline V gene (reference sequence). CDR3 size: 15 residues.